The sequence of this T cell receptor (beta chain) was determined in a study of blood T cell repertoires in COVID-19. Germline V lookup: CDR1 KGHSH, CDR2 LQKENI. V trimming: 5 bases; J trimming: 9 bases; junction bases outside the gene matches: 7. CDR3 length equals 14 residues. Sequencing was performed with immunoSEQ multiplex PCR; in TCRdb, only in-frame clones are kept and a portion is missing. Among approximately 230,000 clones listed, roughly 80% were seen once. This chain links TRBV18 with TRBJ2-2; TRBD2 matches 9 bases. This sequence originates from a man under 40 with active or convalescent COVID-19. Material for sequencing was peripheral blood. The CDR3 DNA reads as TGTGCCAGCTCAGAACGTAGCGGGAGCCGGGAGCTGTTTTTT. It codes for CASSERSGSRELFF.